This T cell receptor (beta chain) was identified during a study of blood T cell repertoires in COVID-19. As for the study in general: Samples taken during acute and convalescent COVID-19 were collected in the United States, Italy and Spain. T cells, B-cell-depleted T cells, or PBMCs supplied cDNA or gDNA.

Authors' methods: Amplifying reference gene primers gave estimates of nucleated cell counts. The assay was immunoSEQ multiplex PCR, and TCRdb's table has in-frame clones only and misses some. V and J calls and clone size are copied from that table; D and trimming were computed from the DNA. The repertoire consists of 60,000 to 75,000 clones, with around nine tenths occurring once and the leading ten covering around 13%. From germline, CDR1 is SEHNR and CDR2 FQNEAQ (reference sequence). There are 13 residues in the CDR3. The V end lost 5 bases, the J end lost 4 bases, and 12 bases lay between the germline ends.

The specimen was peripheral blood. The chain carries TRBV7-9 and TRBJ2-7; D is possibly TRBD1 (5 bases). The receptor comes from a woman aged 55-69 years with acute or convalescent COVID-19. CDR3 sequence (DNA): TGTGCCAGCAGCGCACCTCAGGGTTACGAGCAGTACTTC. It encodes CASSAPQGYEQYF. The entire variable domain, with the rest obtained from reference TRBV7-9 and TRBJ2-7, is as follows: DTGVSQNPRHKITKRGQNVTFRCDPISEHNRLYWYRQTLGQGPEFLTYFQNEAQLEKSRLLSDRFSAERPKGSFSTLEIQRTEQGDSAMYLCASSAPQGYEQYFGPGTRLTVT.